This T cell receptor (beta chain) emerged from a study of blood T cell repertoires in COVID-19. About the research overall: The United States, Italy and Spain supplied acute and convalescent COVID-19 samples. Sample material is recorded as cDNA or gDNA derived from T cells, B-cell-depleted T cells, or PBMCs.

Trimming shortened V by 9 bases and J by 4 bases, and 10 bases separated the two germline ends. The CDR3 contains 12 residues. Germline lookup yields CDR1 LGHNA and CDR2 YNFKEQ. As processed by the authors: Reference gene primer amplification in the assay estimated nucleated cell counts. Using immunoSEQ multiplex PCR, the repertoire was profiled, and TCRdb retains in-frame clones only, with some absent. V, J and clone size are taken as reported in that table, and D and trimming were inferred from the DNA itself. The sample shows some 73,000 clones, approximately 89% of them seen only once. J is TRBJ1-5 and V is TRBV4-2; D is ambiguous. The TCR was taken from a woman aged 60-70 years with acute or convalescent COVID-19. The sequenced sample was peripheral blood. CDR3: CASSELNQPQHF. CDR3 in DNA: TGTGCCAGTTCCGAACTTAATCAGCCCCAGCATTTT.